These 10 T cell receptor beta chains share one sample of origin, sequenced in a study of T-cell memory formation after mild COVID-19. TCRdb called the 5' RACE reads again in MiXCR, with one record for every CDR3 protein. The data contain about 400,000 distinct CDR3 sequences, about a sixth of them seen just once; the ten biggest clones take up about 22%. Sequenced input: PBMCs or a T cell subset sorted from them (not recorded which). The receptors shown here come from a man between 18 and 35 years old who had mild COVID-19 (a few samples of this study predate the infection). Cell type and time point are not known.

V and J are TRBV6-5 and TRBJ1-1; D is undetermined. Between the trimmed V and J ends, which lost 7 bases and 1 base, there was a span of 10 bases. Germline CDR1 reads MNHEY; CDR2 reads SVGAGI. The length of the CDR3 is 13 residues. CDR3 in amino acids: CASTTQSNTEAFF. The CDR3 DNA reads TGTGCCAGCACCACACAATCGAACACTGAAGCTTTCTTT.

This clonotype has just a few counts. The chain employs TRBV7-9 and TRBJ2-7; 8 bases are a match to TRBD2. V gave up 8 bases and J gave up 5 bases; unmatched junction bases: 2. CDR1 and CDR2 from the germline V gene are SEHNR and FQNEAQ (reference sequence). CDR3 size: 11 residues. CDR3 coding DNA: TGTGCCAGCCAGCGGGGGAACGAGCAGTACTTC. It codes for CASQRGNEQYF.

The chain combines TRBV2 with TRBJ2-5, with D perhaps TRBD1 or TRBD2 (5 bases each). Germline V gene data show CDR1 as SNHLY and CDR2 as FYNNEI. The length of the CDR3 is 12 residues. V was clipped by 8 bases and J by 5 bases, with 12 bases between them. CDR3 coding DNA: TGTGCCAGCGCAGCCGAGGGGGAGACCCAGTACTTC. Its protein is CASAAEGETQYF.

V is TRBV7-9 and J is TRBJ2-3, with D maybe TRBD1 (5 bases). With 5 bases removed from V and 2 bases from J, the gap between germline ends came to 17 bases. Germline CDR1 is SEHNR and CDR2 is FQNEAQ (reference sequence). This CDR3 comprises 16 residues. CDR3 in amino acids: CASSASLDTYTDTQYF. In DNA, the CDR3 is TGTGCCAGCAGCGCGTCGTTGGACACCTACACAGATACGCAGTATTTT.

V usage is TRBV5-4 and J usage is TRBJ2-5; tentatively, D is TRBD1 (6 bases). Between the trimmed V and J ends, which lost 4 bases and 1 base, there was a span of 8 bases. This CDR3 has 13 residues. Germline CDR1 is SGHNT and CDR2 is YYREEE (reference sequence). The CDR3 DNA reads TGTGCCAGCAGCACAGGGTCCCAAGAGACCCAGTACTTC. Encoded protein: CASSTGSQETQYF.

This clonotype was counted between two and nine times. The chain combines TRBV23-1 with TRBJ1-5; 8 nucleotides align to TRBD1. TRBV23-1 is flagged as an ORF with uncertain function. CDR3 length: 18 residues. Trimming at V came to 8 bases and at J to 0 bases, leaving 15 bases not matched to a gene. The CDR3 bases are TGCGCCAGCCTCAGAGACCTGGACAGGGCATATAGCAATCAGCCCCAGCATTTT. Translating gives CASLRDLDRAYSNQPQHF.

Only a few counts were recorded for this clonotype. The V and J genes are TRBV12-3 or TRBV12-4 and TRBJ1-1, with a weak D call TRBD1 (6 bases). The V and J ends lost 11 bases and 4 bases respectively, with 20 bases between them. The CDR3 contains 14 residues. The CDR3 nucleotides read TGTGCCTCCCTCACAGGGACAATCGCCACTGAAGCTTTCTTT. This sequence encodes CASLTGTIATEAFF.

The rearrangement uses TRBV5-1 and TRBJ2-1, with 8 bases fitting TRBD2. Per the germline V gene, CDR1 is SGHRS and CDR2 is YFSETQ. The CDR3 totals 16 residues. V shed 3 bases, J shed 9 bases, and the junction held 14 bases outside the gene matches. The CDR3 sequence is CASSWGLSGGPGEQFF. The CDR3 coding sequence is TGCGCCAGCAGCTGGGGACTATCGGGGGGGCCAGGTGAGCAGTTCTTC.

This clonotype was seen a handful of times. V is TRBV5-4 and J is TRBJ2-6; D gene unclear. V dropped 5 bases and J dropped 2 bases, with 11 bases sitting between them. Per the germline V gene, CDR1 is SGHNT and CDR2 is YYREEE (reference sequence). The CDR3 is 15 amino acids. CDR3 in amino acids: CASSRLPPGANVLTF. CDR3 sequence (DNA): TGTGCCAGCAGTCGGTTGCCCCCTGGGGCCAACGTCCTGACTTTC.

This clonotype was counted only a few times. The V gene is TRBV6-2 or TRBV6-3, the J gene TRBJ1-1, with 7 nucleotides matching TRBD1. CDR3 size: 15 residues. Per germline, CDR1 MNHEY and CDR2 SVGEGT. V shed 6 bases, J shed 4 bases, and the junction held 11 bases outside the gene matches. CDR3 region: CASRGRTGPTTEAFF. The CDR3 bases are TGTGCCAGCAGAGGAAGGACAGGTCCGACCACTGAAGCTTTCTTT.